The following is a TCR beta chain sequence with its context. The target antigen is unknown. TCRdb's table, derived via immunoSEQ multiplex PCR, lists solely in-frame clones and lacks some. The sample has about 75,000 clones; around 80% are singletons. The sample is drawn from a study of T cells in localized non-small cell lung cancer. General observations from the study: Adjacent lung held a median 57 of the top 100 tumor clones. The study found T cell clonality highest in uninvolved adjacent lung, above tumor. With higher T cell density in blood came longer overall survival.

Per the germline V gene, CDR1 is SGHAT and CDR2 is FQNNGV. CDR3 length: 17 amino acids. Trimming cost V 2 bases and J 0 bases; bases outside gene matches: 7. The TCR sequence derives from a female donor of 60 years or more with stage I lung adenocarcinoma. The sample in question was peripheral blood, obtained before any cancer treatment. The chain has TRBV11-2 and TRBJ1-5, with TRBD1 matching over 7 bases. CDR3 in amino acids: CASSLRGPGISNQPQHF. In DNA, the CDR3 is TGTGCCAGCAGCTTAAGGGGGCCAGGAATTAGCAATCAGCCCCAGCATTTT.